The following is a T cell receptor (beta chain) sequence with its context. Here immunoSEQ multiplex PCR was the method, and the copy in TCRdb shows in-frame clones only, minus some. The data contain 30,000 to 35,000 clones, about 95% of them singletons. The treatment is: preoperative locoregional IRX-2 cytokine immunotherapy. Samples came from a phase Ib trial of preoperative locoregional IRX-2 cytokine immunotherapy. CDR3 length: 16 amino acids. After removal of 5 bases from V and 2 bases from J, the junction contained 8 bases not matched to a gene. CDR1 is MDHEN and CDR2 is SYDVKM in the germline V gene. The data are from a study of preoperative IRX-2 immunotherapy in early breast cancer.

The sample was taken from a patient treated with IRX-2 immunotherapy. The receptor was derived from a human donor with breast cancer. The chain couples TRBV28 to TRBJ1-4, with 7 bases fitting TRBD1. CDR3 in DNA: TGTGCCAGCAGTACCTCAGGGGGGGGCACTAATGAAAAACTGTTTTTT. This gives the protein CASSTSGGGTNEKLFF.